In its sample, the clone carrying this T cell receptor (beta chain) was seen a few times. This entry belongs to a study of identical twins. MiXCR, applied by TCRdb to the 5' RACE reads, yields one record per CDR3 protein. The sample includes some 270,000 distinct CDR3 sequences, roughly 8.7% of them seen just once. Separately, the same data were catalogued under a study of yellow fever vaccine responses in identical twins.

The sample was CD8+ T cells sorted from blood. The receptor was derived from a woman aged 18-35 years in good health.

The CDR3 loop reads CASSFDAEGYEQYF. The CDR3 coding sequence is TGCGCCAGCAGCTTCGACGCCGAGGGGTACGAGCAGTACTTC. The J gene is TRBJ2-7, the V gene TRBV5-1; the D gene could be TRBD1 or TRBD2 (5 bases each). V dropped 2 bases and J dropped 4 bases, with 13 bases sitting between them. CDR3 length: 14 residues. Germline V gives CDR1 SGHRS, CDR2 YFSETQ.